Listed here are 11 T cell receptor beta chains from one sample, sequenced in a study of blood T cell repertoires in COVID-19. The protocol was immunoSEQ multiplex PCR, while the TCRdb copy is restricted to in-frame clones and leaves out a portion. The sample lists 120,000 or so clones, 65% to 90% seen once, with around 6.3% in the top ten. The sequenced sample was peripheral blood. The receptors derive from a man at least 80 years old with active or convalescent COVID-19.

The chain's CDR3 is CASHPWQEGETQYF. The DNA for the CDR3 is TGTGCCAGCCACCCCTGGCAGGAGGGGGAGACCCAGTACTTC. The gene calls are TRBV11-1 and TRBJ2-5; TRBD2 might be the D (6 bases). The V end lost 8 bases, the J end lost 5 bases, and 18 bases lay between the germline ends. In germline, CDR1 is SGHAT, CDR2 FQDESV (reference sequence). The CDR3 runs 14 residues.

This clone was seen only once. This chain connects TRBV6-5 to TRBJ1-1; D perhaps matches TRBD1 (5 bases). Germline lookup yields CDR1 MNHEY and CDR2 SVGAGI. This CDR3 comprises 13 residues. V gave up 6 bases and J gave up 1 base, with 9 bases separating them. The CDR3 sequence is CASRSQGNTEAFF. CDR3 nucleotides: TGTGCCAGCAGGTCGCAGGGGAACACTGAAGCTTTCTTT.

This chain links TRBV7-9 with TRBJ1-3; 9 nucleotides align to TRBD1. Trimming at V came to 4 bases and at J to 0 bases, leaving 4 bases not matched to a gene. CDR1 and CDR2 from the germline V gene are SEHNR and FQNEAQ (reference sequence). This CDR3 is built from 16 residues. The CDR3 DNA reads TGTGCCAGCAGCTCCGGGACAGGGACCTCTGGAAACACCATATATTTT. Amino acids: CASSSGTGTSGNTIYF.

The V gene is TRBV5-1, the J gene TRBJ2-6; 9 nucleotides agree with TRBD1. The V gene end was trimmed by 3 bases and the J gene end by 2 bases; junction bases not matched to a gene: 9. The CDR3 has 18 amino acids. The germline V gene has CDR1 SGHRS and CDR2 YFSETQ. The CDR3 here is CASSSQGQGVTGANVLTF. CDR3 bases: TGCGCCAGCAGCTCTCAGGGACAGGGAGTAACTGGGGCCAACGTCCTGACTTTC.

The J gene is TRBJ2-3, the V gene TRBV5-4, with D uncertain. The V end lost 0 bases, the J end lost 6 bases, and 11 bases lay between the germline ends. Germline CDR1 SGHNT, CDR2 YYREEE (reference sequence). The length of the CDR3 is 14 residues. The CDR3: CASSLEGSRDTQYF. The CDR3 region has the DNA TGTGCCAGCAGCTTGGAAGGAAGCAGGGATACGCAGTATTTT.

V usage is TRBV7-9 and J usage is TRBJ2-7; TRBD2 agrees at 14 bases. The CDR3 is 17 residues long. The germline CDR1 and CDR2 sequences are SEHNR and FQNEAQ (reference sequence). The junction had 7 bases not matched to a gene; V was cut back by 5 bases and J by 1 base. CDR3 protein: CASSPPGTSGRSYEQYF. The DNA of the CDR3 is TGTGCCAGCAGCCCCCCCGGGACTAGCGGGAGATCCTACGAGCAGTACTTC.

This chain uses TRBV28 with TRBJ1-5; TRBD1 agrees at 9 bases. Trimming at V came to 4 bases and at J to 6 bases, leaving 4 bases not matched to a gene. CDR1 and CDR2 (germline): MDHEN, SYDVKM. The CDR3 has 14 residues. The CDR3 loop reads CASSSGTGIQPQHF. The DNA of the CDR3 is TGTGCCAGCAGTTCGGGGACAGGGATTCAGCCCCAGCATTTT.

CDR3 region: CASSLWDYGSPLHF. For the CDR3, the DNA is TGCGCCAGCAGCTTGTGGGACTACGGTTCACCCCTCCACTTT. The rearrangement links TRBV5-1 to TRBJ1-6, with D tentatively TRBD1 (5 bases). The CDR3 consists of 14 residues. V was clipped by 1 base and J by 9 bases, with 11 bases between them. The V gene's germline CDR1 is SGHRS and CDR2 YFSETQ.

This clone was found once. The V and J genes are TRBV3-1 (or the pseudogene TRBV3-2) and TRBJ2-4, with 12 nucleotides matching TRBD2. This CDR3 contains 21 residues. Unmatched junction bases numbered 16, after V lost 4 bases and J lost 0 bases. CDR1 LGHDT and CDR2 YNNKEL come from the germline V gene (reference sequence). CDR3 residues: CASSPRGGSSGGALAKNIQYF. The CDR3 region has the DNA TGTGCCAGCAGCCCCCGCGGAGGTTCTAGCGGGGGGGCCCTAGCCAAAAACATTCAGTACTTC.

This clone appeared a single time. The chain employs TRBV19 and TRBJ2-7; unclear D gene. Germline V gene data show CDR1 as LNHDA and CDR2 as SQIVND (reference sequence). The CDR3 is made up of 13 amino acids. The ends were cut back, 1 base at V and 0 bases at J, with 4 bases in the middle. In DNA form, the CDR3 reads TGTGCCAGTAGTATAGGGAGCTCCTACGAGCAGTACTTC. Translating gives CASSIGSSYEQYF.

This chain connects TRBV3-1 (or the pseudogene TRBV3-2) to TRBJ1-2; D gene unclear. The CDR3 contains 15 residues. V lost 1 base, J lost 0 bases, and 9 bases lay in between. The V gene's germline CDR1 is LGHDT and CDR2 YNNKEL (reference sequence). The CDR3 nucleotides are TGTGCCAGCAGCCAAGGCACAGAAGCTAACTATGGCTACACCTTC. Encoded protein: CASSQGTEANYGYTF.